This is a list of T cell receptor beta chains from one sample in a study of blood T cell repertoires in COVID-19. Measured with immunoSEQ multiplex PCR; TCRdb has only the in-frame clones, and not every one. Here the sample spans roughly 150,000 clones, about 87% being singletons. The material sequenced was peripheral blood. The receptors stem from an elderly man with acute or convalescent COVID-19. Both conserved end residues are part of each CDR3. The D gene is left open where the match is weak. Size is omitted from some rows. Given values are once, few, many or a class for expanded clones.

CDR3 protein: CASSVTVDYYNSPLHF
CDR3 DNA: TGTGCCAGCAGCGTCACCGTAGACTATTATAATTCACCCCTCCACTTT
clone size: NA
V gene: TRBV9
J gene: TRBJ1-6
D gene: NA

CDR3 protein: CASSLGAWEGTEAFF
CDR3 DNA: TGTGCCAGCAGCTTGGGGGCCTGGGAGGGCACTGAAGCTTTCTTT
clone size: NA
V gene: TRBV5-4
J gene: TRBJ1-1
D gene: NA

CDR3 protein: CASSLGQGVQPQHF
CDR3 DNA: TGCGCCAGCAGCTTGGGACAGGGTGTTCAGCCCCAGCATTTT
clone size: NA
V gene: TRBV5-1
J gene: TRBJ1-5
D gene: TRBD1

CDR3 protein: CATSAGVGELFF
CDR3 DNA: TGTGCCACCAGCGCGGGTGTCGGGGAGCTGTTTTTT
clone size: NA
V gene: TRBV24-1
J gene: TRBJ2-2
D gene: NA

CDR3 protein: CASSLQGTDTQYF
CDR3 DNA: TGCGCCAGCAGCTTACAGGGCACAGATACGCAGTATTTT
clone size: once
V gene: TRBV5-1
J gene: TRBJ2-3
D gene: NA

CDR3 protein: CASSHAGNGGSPLHF
CDR3 DNA: TGTGCCAGCAGCCATGCAGGGAACGGTGGATCACCCCTCCACTTT
clone size: few
V gene: TRBV3-1/TRBV3-2
J gene: TRBJ1-6
D gene: NA

CDR3 protein: CASSKVLQSGRPTDTQYF
CDR3 DNA: TGTGCCAGCAGCAAAGTTCTACAAAGCGGGCGCCCCACAGATACGCAGTATTTT
clone size: NA
V gene: TRBV21-1
J gene: TRBJ2-3
D gene: NA

CDR3 protein: CASSSLGQGVAYTF
CDR3 DNA: TGTGCCAGCAGCTCTCTGGGACAGGGGGTTGCCTACACCTTC
clone size: NA
V gene: TRBV7-8
J gene: TRBJ1-2
D gene: TRBD1

CDR3 protein: CASSTALAGGTGELFF
CDR3 DNA: TGTGCCAGCAGCACGGCGTTAGCGGGAGGCACCGGGGAGCTGTTTTTT
clone size: NA
V gene: TRBV7-3
J gene: TRBJ2-2
D gene: TRBD2

CDR3 protein: CASSQTTSSEQYF
CDR3 DNA: TGTGCCAGCAGCCAAACGACTAGCAGCGAGCAGTACTTC
clone size: NA
V gene: TRBV3-1/TRBV3-2
J gene: TRBJ2-7
D gene: TRBD2

CDR3 protein: CASRLSPGLAGGSTDTQYF
CDR3 DNA: TGTGCCAGCAGACTATCCCCCGGACTAGCGGGGGGGAGCACAGATACGCAGTATTTT
clone size: NA
V gene: TRBV28
J gene: TRBJ2-3
D gene: TRBD2

CDR3 protein: CASSPFGYTGQGETQYF
CDR3 DNA: TGTGCCAGCAGCCCTTTTGGCTATACGGGACAGGGGGAGACCCAGTACTTC
clone size: NA
V gene: TRBV11-2
J gene: TRBJ2-5
D gene: TRBD1

CDR3 protein: CASSVRNGGRNEKLFF
CDR3 DNA: TGTGCCAGCAGCGTCCGGAACGGAGGGCGGAATGAAAAACTGTTTTTT
clone size: NA
V gene: TRBV7-3
J gene: TRBJ1-4
D gene: NA

CDR3 protein: CASSPGGGNQPQHF
CDR3 DNA: TGCGCCAGCAGCCCTGGGGGGGGGAATCAGCCCCAGCATTTT
clone size: NA
V gene: TRBV5-1
J gene: TRBJ1-5
D gene: NA

CDR3 protein: CASSSTLAGETQYF
CDR3 DNA: TGTGCCAGCAGCTCCACACTAGCTGGGGAGACCCAGTACTTC
clone size: once
V gene: TRBV5-4
J gene: TRBJ2-5
D gene: NA

CDR3 protein: CASRRPGAYNSPLHF
CDR3 DNA: TGTGCCAGCAGGCGCCCGGGGGCCTATAATTCACCCCTCCACTTT
clone size: NA
V gene: TRBV7-2
J gene: TRBJ1-6
D gene: NA

CDR3 protein: CASSLQGNTEAFF
CDR3 DNA: TGTGCCAGCAGCCTACAGGGAAACACTGAAGCTTTCTTT
clone size: NA
V gene: TRBV28
J gene: TRBJ1-1
D gene: NA

CDR3 protein: CASSLGQGARYF
CDR3 DNA: TGTGCCAGCAGTTTAGGACAGGGGGCGCGGTATTTT
clone size: NA
V gene: TRBV27
J gene: TRBJ2-3
D gene: TRBD1